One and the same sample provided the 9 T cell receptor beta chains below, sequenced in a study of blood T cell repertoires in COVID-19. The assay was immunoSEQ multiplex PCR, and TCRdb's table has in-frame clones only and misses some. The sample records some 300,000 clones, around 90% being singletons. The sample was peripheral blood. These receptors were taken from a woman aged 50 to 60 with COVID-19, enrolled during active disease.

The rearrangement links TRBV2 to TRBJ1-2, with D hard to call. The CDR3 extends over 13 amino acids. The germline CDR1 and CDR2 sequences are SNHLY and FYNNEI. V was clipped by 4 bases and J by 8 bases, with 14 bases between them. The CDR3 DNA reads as TGTGCCAGCAGTGGGAGGGCTCTCGGGGGCTACACCTTC. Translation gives CASSGRALGGYTF.

The CDR3 sequence: CASSSQLGGGNTEAFF. The CDR3 coding sequence is TGTGCCAGCAGTTCCCAGCTTGGGGGGGGGAACACTGAAGCTTTCTTT. The V call is TRBV27, the J call TRBJ1-1; the D gene is possibly TRBD1 (5 bases). Germline assignment: CDR1 MNHEY and CDR2 SMNVEV (reference sequence). Trimming took off 4 bases at V and 1 base at J, with 16 bases between the two ends. The CDR3 is made up of 16 amino acids.

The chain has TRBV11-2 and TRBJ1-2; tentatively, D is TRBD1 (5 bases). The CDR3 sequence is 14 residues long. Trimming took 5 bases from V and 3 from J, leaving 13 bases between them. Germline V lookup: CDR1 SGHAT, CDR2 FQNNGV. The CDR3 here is CASSLGVGDYGYTF. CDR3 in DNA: TGTGCCAGCAGCCTAGGGGTTGGAGACTATGGCTACACCTTC.

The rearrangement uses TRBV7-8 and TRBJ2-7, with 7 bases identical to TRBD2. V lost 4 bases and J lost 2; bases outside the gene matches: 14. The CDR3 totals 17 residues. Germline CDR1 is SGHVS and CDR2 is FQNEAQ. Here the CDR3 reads CASSSQGLAVLAYEQYF. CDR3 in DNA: TGTGCCAGCAGCTCCCAAGGGCTAGCGGTCTTGGCCTACGAGCAGTACTTC. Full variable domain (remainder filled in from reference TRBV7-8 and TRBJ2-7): GAGVSQSPRYKVAKRGQDVALRCDPISGHVSLFWYQQALGQGPEFLTYFQNEAQLDKSGLPSDRFFAERPEGSVSTLKIQRTQQEDSAVYLCASSSQGLAVLAYEQYFGPGTRLTVT.

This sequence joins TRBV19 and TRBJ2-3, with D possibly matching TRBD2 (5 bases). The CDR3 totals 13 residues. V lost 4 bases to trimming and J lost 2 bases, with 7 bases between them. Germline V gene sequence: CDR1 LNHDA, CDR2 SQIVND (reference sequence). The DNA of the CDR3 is TGTGCCAGTAGTACGGGGATCACAGATACGCAGTATTTT. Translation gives CASSTGITDTQYF. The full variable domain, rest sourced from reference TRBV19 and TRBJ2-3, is DGGITQSPKYLFRKEGQNVTLSCEQNLNHDAMYWYRQDPGQGLRLIYYSQIVNDFQKGDIAEGYSVSREKKESFPLTVTSAQKNPTAFYLCASSTGITDTQYFGPGTRLTVL.

The CDR3 loop is CASSLRGSGNTIYF. CDR3 nucleotides: TGTGCCAGCAGTTTAAGAGGATCTGGAAACACCATATATTTT. V is TRBV27 and J is TRBJ1-3, with D unresolved. Between the trimmed V and J ends, which lost 2 bases and 1 base, there was a span of 6 bases. Germline lookup yields CDR1 MNHEY and CDR2 SMNVEV (reference sequence). This CDR3 has 14 residues.

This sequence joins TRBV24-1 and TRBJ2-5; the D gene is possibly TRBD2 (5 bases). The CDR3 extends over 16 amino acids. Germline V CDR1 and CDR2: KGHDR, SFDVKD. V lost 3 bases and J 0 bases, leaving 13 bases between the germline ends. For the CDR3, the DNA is TGTGCCACCAGTGATGTCCATACCGGGAACCAAGAGACCCAGTACTTC. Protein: CATSDVHTGNQETQYF.

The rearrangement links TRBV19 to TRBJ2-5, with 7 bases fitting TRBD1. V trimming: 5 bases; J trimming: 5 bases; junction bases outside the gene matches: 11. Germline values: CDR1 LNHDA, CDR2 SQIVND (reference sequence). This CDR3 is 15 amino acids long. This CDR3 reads CASSLHRGGGETQYF. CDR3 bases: TGTGCCAGTAGTCTACACAGGGGCGGAGGCGAGACCCAGTACTTC.

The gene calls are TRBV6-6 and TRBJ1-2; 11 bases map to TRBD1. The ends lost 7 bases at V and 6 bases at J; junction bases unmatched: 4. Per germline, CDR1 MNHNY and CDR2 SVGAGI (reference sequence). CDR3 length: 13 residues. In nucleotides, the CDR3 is TGTGCCAGCAAACCGGGACAGGGGGATGGCTACACCTTC. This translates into CASKPGQGDGYTF.